This T cell receptor beta chain originates from a study of blood T cell repertoires in COVID-19. Overall study context: Sites in the United States, Italy and Spain provided acute and convalescent COVID-19 samples. PBMCs, B-cell-depleted T cells, or T cells provided the cDNA or gDNA that made up the material.

Source study methods: It was from reference gene primer amplification that nucleated cell counts were estimated. Here immunoSEQ multiplex PCR was the method, and the copy in TCRdb shows in-frame clones only, minus some. D and trimming come from the DNA, and the V and J calls and clone size come from that table. The data contain fewer than 350,000 clones, 86% of them singletons. The CDR3 totals 14 residues. Germline trimming cut 2 bases from V and 2 bases from J; bases unmatched to any gene: 1. From germline, CDR1 is MNHEY and CDR2 SVGAGI. The J gene is TRBJ2-5, the V gene TRBV6-5, with 8 bases matching TRBD1. The sample consisted of peripheral blood. This clonotype was sampled from a man aged 40-49 years with active or convalescent COVID-19. The CDR3 coding sequence is TGTGCCAGCAGTTACCGGACAGGGCAAGAGACCCAGTACTTC. Its protein product is CASSYRTGQETQYF.